The rows below give T cell receptor beta chains drawn from one sample of a study of T cells in Graves' hyperthyroidism and ophthalmopathy. A single record per CDR3 protein comes from TCRdb applying MiXCR to the multiplex PCR reads. The sample shows about 520,000 distinct CDR3 sequences, approximately 24% of them seen only once. Sequencing was performed on blood. These receptors came from a young woman with Graves' ophthalmopathy. Each CDR3 is given with its conserved first and last residue. D genes are given only for firm matches. Not all rows give a size; the values are once, few, many and, for expanded clones, a class.

j_call,v_call,clone_size,d_call,cdr3_length,cdr3_aa,cdr3_nt
TRBJ1-1,TRBV28,once,-,14,CASSLLGASTEAFF,TGTGCCAGCAGTTTACTAGGGGCCAGCACTGAAGCTTTCTTT
TRBJ2-7,TRBV6-5,many,TRBD2,16,CASSSRLAGGVYEQYF,TGTGCCAGCAGTTCCAGACTAGCGGGGGGGGTATACGAGCAGTACTTC
TRBJ1-2,TRBV3-1,few,-,14,CASSQLDRTDGYTF,TGTGCCAGCAGCCAATTAGACAGAACGGATGGCTACACCTTC
TRBJ1-2,TRBV5-1,many,TRBD1,15,CASSLESQGKNGYTF,TGCGCCAGCAGCTTGGAGTCACAGGGGAAGAATGGCTACACCTTC
TRBJ1-1,TRBV18,many,TRBD1,16,CASSPQTGGRETEAFF,TGTGCCAGCTCACCTCAGACAGGGGGCAGAGAAACTGAAGCTTTCTTT
TRBJ1-6,TRBV6-2/TRBV6-3,-,TRBD1,15,CASIPDRGHNSPLHF,TGTGCCAGCATCCCGGACAGGGGCCATAATTCACCCCTCCACTTT
TRBJ2-7,TRBV5-1,many,-,18,CASSLRAWVEASPYEQYF,TGCGCCAGCAGCTTGCGGGCTTGGGTCGAGGCCAGCCCCTACGAGCAGTACTTC
TRBJ1-1,TRBV27,many,-,15,CASSLRGSQNTEAFF,TGTGCCAGCAGTCTGAGGGGCAGCCAAAACACTGAAGCTTTCTTT
TRBJ1-3,TRBV7-9,few,-,15,CASIPYSGSANTIYF,TGTGCCAGCATCCCGTATTCGGGGTCGGCGAACACCATATATTTT
TRBJ1-2,TRBV6-2/TRBV6-3,many,-,16,CASSPDWTGLLYGYTF,TGTGCCAGCAGTCCCGATTGGACTGGCTTGCTATATGGCTACACCTTC
TRBJ1-5,TRBV6-2/TRBV6-3,-,TRBD1,14,CASRPQGGRQPQHF,TGTGCCAGCAGACCCCAGGGGGGACGCCAGCCCCAGCATTTT
TRBJ1-1,TRBV29-1,-,TRBD1,13,CSVEKGQAPGAFF,TGCAGCGTTGAGAAAGGACAGGCCCCTGGAGCTTTCTTT
TRBJ2-2,TRBV12-3/TRBV12-4,many,-,17,CASSSTRGQRNTGELFF,TGTGCCAGCAGTTCAACCCGGGGCCAAAGAAACACCGGGGAGCTGTTTTTT
TRBJ1-6,TRBV7-3,few,-,14,CASSLMAGNSPLHF,TGTGCCAGCAGCTTAATGGCTGGAAATTCACCCCTCCACTTT
TRBJ2-5,TRBV2,few,TRBD2,14,CASKASGYQETQYF,TGTGCTTCCAAGGCTAGCGGGTACCAAGAGACCCAGTACTTC
TRBJ1-2,TRBV7-9,-,-,12,CASTQGGGGYTF,TGTGCCAGCACACAGGGCGGGGGCGGCTACACCTTC
TRBJ2-2,TRBV7-9,many,-,12,CASSGNTGELFF,TGTGCCAGCAGCGGTAACACCGGGGAGCTGTTTTTT
TRBJ2-7,TRBV20-1,many,TRBD1,15,CSARSPGQGTYEQYF,TGCAGTGCCCGTTCACCGGGACAGGGAACCTACGAGCAGTACTTC
TRBJ2-2,TRBV12-3/TRBV12-4,few,-,16,CASSTPGRGPTGELFF,TGTGCCAGCAGTACGCCCGGCCGGGGCCCCACCGGGGAGCTGTTTTTT
TRBJ2-7,TRBV27,many,-,13,CASGLGGSYEQYF,TGTGCCAGCGGGTTAGGGGGGAGCTACGAGCAGTACTTC
TRBJ2-7,TRBV15,-,TRBD2,15,CATSSRTSGRDEQYF,TGTGCCACCAGCTCAAGGACTAGCGGGAGAGACGAGCAGTACTTC
TRBJ1-1,TRBV5-1,many,-,16,CASSQGPLTGNTEAFF,TGCGCCAGCAGCCAAGGACCCCTCACCGGGAACACTGAAGCTTTCTTT
TRBJ1-3,TRBV12-3/TRBV12-4,many,TRBD1,16,CASRSGQSDSGNTIYF,TGTGCCAGCAGGTCGGGACAGTCGGACTCTGGAAACACCATATATTTT
TRBJ2-7,TRBV2,-,-,11,CASSGETEQYF,TGTGCCAGCAGTGGAGAGACCGAGCAGTACTTC
TRBJ2-7,TRBV4-2,few,TRBD1,15,CASSHLAGTGPEQYF,TGTGCCAGCAGCCACTTAGCCGGGACAGGGCCCGAGCAGTACTTC
TRBJ1-1,TRBV12-3/TRBV12-4,many,TRBD1,15,CASSPRQGGLTEAFF,TGTGCCAGCAGCCCAAGACAGGGGGGACTCACTGAAGCTTTCTTT
TRBJ1-1,TRBV28,-,TRBD1,17,CASSSSSRGQGGTEAFF,TGTGCCAGCAGTTCATCCTCGAGGGGGCAAGGGGGCACTGAAGCTTTCTTT
TRBJ2-6,TRBV2,-,-,15,CASWRSKSGANVLTF,TGTGCCAGCTGGCGGAGTAAGTCTGGGGCCAACGTCCTGACTTTC
TRBJ2-7,TRBV5-6,-,-,15,CASSLEPGNSYEQYF,TGTGCCAGCAGCTTGGAGCCAGGGAACTCCTACGAGCAGTACTTC